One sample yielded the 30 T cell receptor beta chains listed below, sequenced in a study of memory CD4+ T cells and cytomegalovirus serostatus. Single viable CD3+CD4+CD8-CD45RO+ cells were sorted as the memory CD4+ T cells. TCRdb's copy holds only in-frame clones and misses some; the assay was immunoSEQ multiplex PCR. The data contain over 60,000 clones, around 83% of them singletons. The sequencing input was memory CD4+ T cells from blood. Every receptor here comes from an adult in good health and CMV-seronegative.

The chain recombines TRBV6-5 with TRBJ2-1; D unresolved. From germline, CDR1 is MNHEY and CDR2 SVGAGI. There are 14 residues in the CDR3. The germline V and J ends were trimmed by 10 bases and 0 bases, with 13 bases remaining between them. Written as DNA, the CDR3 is TGTGCCACCTCCACTGCACCCTCCTACAATGAGCAGTTCTTC. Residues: CATSTAPSYNEQFF.

The CDR3 loop is CASSLRSPGGGSGANVLTF. As DNA, the CDR3 is TGTGCCAGCAGCTTAAGGTCCCCAGGGGGAGGGTCCGGGGCCAACGTCCTGACTTTC. J is TRBJ2-6 and V is TRBV7-3, with D perhaps given as TRBD1 or TRBD2 (7 bases each). There are 19 residues in the CDR3. V gave up 1 base and J gave up 4 bases, with 20 bases separating them. Germline V gene lookup returns CDR1 SGHTA and CDR2 FQGTGA.

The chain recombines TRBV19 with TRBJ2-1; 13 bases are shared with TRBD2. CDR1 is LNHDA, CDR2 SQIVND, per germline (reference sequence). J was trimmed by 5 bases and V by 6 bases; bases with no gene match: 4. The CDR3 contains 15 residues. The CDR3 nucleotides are TGTGCCAGTAGGGAAGGACTAGCGGGAGACAATGAGCAGTTCTTC. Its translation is CASREGLAGDNEQFF.

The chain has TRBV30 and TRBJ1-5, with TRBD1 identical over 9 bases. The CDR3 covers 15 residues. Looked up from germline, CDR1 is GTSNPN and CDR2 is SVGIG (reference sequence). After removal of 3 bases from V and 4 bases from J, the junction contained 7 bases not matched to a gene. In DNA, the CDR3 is TGTGCCTGGAGCAGATCCGGGACAGGGAATCAGCCCCAGCATTTT. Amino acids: CAWSRSGTGNQPQHF.

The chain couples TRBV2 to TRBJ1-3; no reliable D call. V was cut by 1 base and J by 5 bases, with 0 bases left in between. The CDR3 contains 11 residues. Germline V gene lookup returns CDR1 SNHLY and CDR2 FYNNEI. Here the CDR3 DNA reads TGTGCCAGCAGTGAAGGAAACACCATATATTTT. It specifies CASSEGNTIYF.

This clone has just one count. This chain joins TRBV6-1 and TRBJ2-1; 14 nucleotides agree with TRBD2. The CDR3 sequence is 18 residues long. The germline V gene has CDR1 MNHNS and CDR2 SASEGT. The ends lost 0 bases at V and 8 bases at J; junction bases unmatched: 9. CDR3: CASSEARTSGGFLDEQFF. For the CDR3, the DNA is TGTGCCAGCAGTGAAGCTAGGACTAGCGGGGGGTTTTTGGATGAGCAGTTCTTC.

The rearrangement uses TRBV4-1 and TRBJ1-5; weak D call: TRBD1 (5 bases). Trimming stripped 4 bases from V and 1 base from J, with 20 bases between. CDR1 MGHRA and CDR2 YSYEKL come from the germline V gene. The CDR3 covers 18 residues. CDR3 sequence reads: CASSRPGREGWSNQPQHF. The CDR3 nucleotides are TGCGCCAGCAGCCGACCCGGCAGGGAGGGTTGGAGCAATCAGCCCCAGCATTTT.

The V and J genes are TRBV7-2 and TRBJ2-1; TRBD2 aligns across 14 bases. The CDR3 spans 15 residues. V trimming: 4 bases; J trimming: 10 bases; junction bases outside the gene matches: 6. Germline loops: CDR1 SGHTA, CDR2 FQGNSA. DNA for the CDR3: TGTGCCAGCAGCTATCGGACTAGCGGGGGGTTCGAGCAGTTCTTC. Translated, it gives CASSYRTSGGFEQFF.

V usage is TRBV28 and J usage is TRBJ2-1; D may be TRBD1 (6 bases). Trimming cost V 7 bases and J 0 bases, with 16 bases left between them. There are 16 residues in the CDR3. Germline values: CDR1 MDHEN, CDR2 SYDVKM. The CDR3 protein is CASTPRTASSYNEQFF. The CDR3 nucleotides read TGTGCCAGCACCCCCCGGACAGCTAGCTCCTACAATGAGCAGTTCTTC.

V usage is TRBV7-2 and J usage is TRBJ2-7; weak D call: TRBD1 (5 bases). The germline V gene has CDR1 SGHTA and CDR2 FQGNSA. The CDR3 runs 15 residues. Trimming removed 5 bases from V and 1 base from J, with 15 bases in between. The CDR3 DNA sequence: TGTGCCAGCAGCCGGCAGGGCGTAGGTTCCTACGAGCAGTACTTC. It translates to CASSRQGVGSYEQYF.

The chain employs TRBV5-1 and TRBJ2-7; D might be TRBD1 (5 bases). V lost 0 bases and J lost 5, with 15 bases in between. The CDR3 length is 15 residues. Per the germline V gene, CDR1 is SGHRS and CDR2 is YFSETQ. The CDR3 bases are TGCGCCAGCAGCTTGGGGACACCCTACCTAGACGAGCAGTACTTC. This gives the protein CASSLGTPYLDEQYF.

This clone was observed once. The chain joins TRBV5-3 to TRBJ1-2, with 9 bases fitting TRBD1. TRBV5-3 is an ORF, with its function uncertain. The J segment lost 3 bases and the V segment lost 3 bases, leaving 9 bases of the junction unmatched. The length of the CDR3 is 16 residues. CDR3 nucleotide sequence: TGTGCCAGAAGCTGGGGGGGGACAGGGCAAGACTATGGCTACACCTTC. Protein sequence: CARSWGGTGQDYGYTF.

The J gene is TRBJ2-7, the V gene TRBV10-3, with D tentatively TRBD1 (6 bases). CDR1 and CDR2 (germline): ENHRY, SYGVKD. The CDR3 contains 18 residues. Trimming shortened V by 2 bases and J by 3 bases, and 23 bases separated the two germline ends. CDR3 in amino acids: CAISERQEEALVLYEQYF. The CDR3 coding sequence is TGTGCCATCAGTGAGCGACAGGAGGAGGCCCTAGTCCTCTACGAGCAGTACTTC.

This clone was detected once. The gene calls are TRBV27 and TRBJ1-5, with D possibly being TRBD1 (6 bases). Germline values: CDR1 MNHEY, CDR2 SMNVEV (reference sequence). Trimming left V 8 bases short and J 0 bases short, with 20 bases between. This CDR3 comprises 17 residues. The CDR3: CASPWGQRTPSNQPQHF. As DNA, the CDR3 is TGTGCCAGCCCTTGGGGGCAGCGAACCCCTAGCAATCAGCCCCAGCATTTT.

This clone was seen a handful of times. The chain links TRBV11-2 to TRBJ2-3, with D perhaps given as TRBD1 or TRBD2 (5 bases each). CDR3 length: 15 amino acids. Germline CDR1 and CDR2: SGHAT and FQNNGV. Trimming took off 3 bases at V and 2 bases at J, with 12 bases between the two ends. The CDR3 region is CASSFPGPYTDTQYF. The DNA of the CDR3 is TGTGCCAGCAGCTTCCCGGGACCCTACACAGATACGCAGTATTTT. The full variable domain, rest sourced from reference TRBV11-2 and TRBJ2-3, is EAGVAQSPRYKIIEKRQSVAFWCNPISGHATLYWYQQILGQGPKLLIQFQNNGVVDDSQLPKDRFSAERLKGVDSTLKIQPAKLEDSAVYLCASSFPGPYTDTQYFGPGTRLTVL.

CDR3 region: CASSRNRDTYGYTF. The CDR3 DNA reads TGTGCCAGCAGCCGGAACAGGGATACCTATGGCTACACCTTC. This chain links TRBV13 with TRBJ1-2; D is perhaps TRBD1 (6 bases). V lost 5 bases, J lost 4 bases, and 14 bases lay in between. CDR3 length equals 14 residues. Germline values: CDR1 PRHDT, CDR2 FYEKMQ (reference sequence).

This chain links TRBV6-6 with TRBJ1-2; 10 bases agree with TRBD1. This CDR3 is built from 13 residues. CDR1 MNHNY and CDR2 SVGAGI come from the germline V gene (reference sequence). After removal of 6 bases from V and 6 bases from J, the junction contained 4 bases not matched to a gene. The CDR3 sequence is CASSHGQGDGYTF. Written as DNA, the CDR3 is TGTGCCAGCAGCCACGGACAGGGGGATGGCTACACCTTC.

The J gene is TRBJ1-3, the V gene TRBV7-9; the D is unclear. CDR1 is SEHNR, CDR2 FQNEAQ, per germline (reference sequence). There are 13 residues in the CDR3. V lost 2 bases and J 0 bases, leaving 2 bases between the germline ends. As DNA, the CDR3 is TGTGCCAGCAGCTTAAACTCTGGAAACACCATATATTTT. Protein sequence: CASSLNSGNTIYF.

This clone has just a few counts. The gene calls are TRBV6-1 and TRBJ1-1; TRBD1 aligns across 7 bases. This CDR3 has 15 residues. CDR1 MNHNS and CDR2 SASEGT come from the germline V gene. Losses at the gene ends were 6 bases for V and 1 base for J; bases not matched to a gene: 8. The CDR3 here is CASSLETGPNTEAFF. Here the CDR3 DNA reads TGTGCCAGCAGCCTAGAGACAGGGCCGAACACTGAAGCTTTCTTT.

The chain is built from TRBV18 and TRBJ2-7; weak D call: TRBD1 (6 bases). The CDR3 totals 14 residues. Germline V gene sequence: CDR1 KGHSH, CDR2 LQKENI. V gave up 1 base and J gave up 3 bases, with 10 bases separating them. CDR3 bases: TGTGCCAGCTCACCACGTCGGGACAACTACGAGCAGTACTTC. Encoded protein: CASSPRRDNYEQYF.

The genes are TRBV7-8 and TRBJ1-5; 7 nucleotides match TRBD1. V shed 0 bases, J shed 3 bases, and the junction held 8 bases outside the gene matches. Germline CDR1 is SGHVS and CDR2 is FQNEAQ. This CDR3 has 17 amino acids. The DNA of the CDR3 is TGTGCCAGCAGCTTAGCGCTCCGGCAGGGGGTCAATCAGCCCCAGCATTTT. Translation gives CASSLALRQGVNQPQHF.

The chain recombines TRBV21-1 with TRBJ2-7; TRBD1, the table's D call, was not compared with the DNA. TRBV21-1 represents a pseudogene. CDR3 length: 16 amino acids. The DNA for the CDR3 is TGTGCCAGCAGCAAAGCGTGGACAGGGATTAAGGGCGAGCAGTACTTC. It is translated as CASSKAWTGIKGEQYF.

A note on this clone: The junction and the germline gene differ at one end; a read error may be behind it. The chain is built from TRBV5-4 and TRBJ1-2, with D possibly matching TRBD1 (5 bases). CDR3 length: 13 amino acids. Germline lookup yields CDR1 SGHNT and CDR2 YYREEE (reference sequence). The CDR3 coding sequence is TGTGCCAGCACCTTGATGGCGGAGGGGGGCTACACCTTC. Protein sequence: CASTLMAEGGYTF.

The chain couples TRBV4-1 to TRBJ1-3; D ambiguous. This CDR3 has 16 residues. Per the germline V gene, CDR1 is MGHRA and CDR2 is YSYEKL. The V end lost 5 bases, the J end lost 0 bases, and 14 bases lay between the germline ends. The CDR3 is CASSKRTDASGNTIYF. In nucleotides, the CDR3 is TGCGCCAGCAGCAAACGGACCGATGCCTCTGGAAACACCATATATTTT.

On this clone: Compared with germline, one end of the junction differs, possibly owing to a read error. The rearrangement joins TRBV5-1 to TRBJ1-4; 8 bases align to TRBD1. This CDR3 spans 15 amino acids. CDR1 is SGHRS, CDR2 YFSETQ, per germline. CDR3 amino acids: CASRLGQAFNEKLFF. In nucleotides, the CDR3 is TGCGCCAGCAGATTGGGACAGGCGTTTAATGAAAAACTGTTTTTT.

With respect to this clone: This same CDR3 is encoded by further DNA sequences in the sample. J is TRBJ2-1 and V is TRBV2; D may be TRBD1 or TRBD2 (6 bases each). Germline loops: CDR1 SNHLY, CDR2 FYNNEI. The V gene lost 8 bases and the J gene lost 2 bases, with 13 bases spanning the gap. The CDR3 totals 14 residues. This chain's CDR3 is CASREGGPYNEQFF. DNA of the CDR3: TGTGCCAGCCGAGAAGGGGGGCCCTACAATGAGCAGTTCTTC.

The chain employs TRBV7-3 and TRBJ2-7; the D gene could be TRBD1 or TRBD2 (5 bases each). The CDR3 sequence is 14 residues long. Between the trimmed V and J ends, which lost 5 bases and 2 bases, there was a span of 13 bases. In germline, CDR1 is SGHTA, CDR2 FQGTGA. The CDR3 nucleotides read TGTGCCAGCAGCCCGGGACCGGGACCCTACGAGCAGTACTTC. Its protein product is CASSPGPGPYEQYF. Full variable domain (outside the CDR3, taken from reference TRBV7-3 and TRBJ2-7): GAGVSQTPSNKVTEKGKYVELRCDPISGHTALYWYRQSLGQGPEFLIYFQGTGAADDSGLPNDRFFAVRPEGSVSTLKIQRTERGDSAVYLCASSPGPGPYEQYFGPGTRLTVT.

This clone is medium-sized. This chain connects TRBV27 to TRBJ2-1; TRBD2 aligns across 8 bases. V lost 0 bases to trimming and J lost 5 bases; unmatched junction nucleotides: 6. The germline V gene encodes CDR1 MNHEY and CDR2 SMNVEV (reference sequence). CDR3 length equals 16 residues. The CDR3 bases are TGTGCCAGCAGTTTATCGAGGACTAGCAGAAACAATGAGCAGTTCTTC. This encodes CASSLSRTSRNNEQFF.

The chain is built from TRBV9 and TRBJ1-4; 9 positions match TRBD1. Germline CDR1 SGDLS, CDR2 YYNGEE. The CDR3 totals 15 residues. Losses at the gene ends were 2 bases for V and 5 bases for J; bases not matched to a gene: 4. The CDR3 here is CASSVLGTGNEKLFF. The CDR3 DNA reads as TGTGCCAGCAGCGTGCTCGGGACAGGGAATGAAAAACTGTTTTTT. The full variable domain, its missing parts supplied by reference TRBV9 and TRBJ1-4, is DSGVTQTPKHLITATGQRVTLRCSPRSGDLSVYWYQQSLDQGLQFLIQYYNGEERAKGNILERFSAQQFPDLHSELNLSSLELGDSALYFCASSVLGTGNEKLFFGSGTQLSVL.

The CDR3 DNA sequence: TGTGCCACCAAGACTCGGGGCCTGCGTGAGACCCAGTACTTC. Amino acids: CATKTRGLRETQYF. The chain joins TRBV2 to TRBJ2-5; either TRBD1 or TRBD2 may fit D (5 bases each). Trimming pared 10 bases from V and 5 bases from J, leaving 20 bases between. Germline CDR1 is SNHLY and CDR2 is FYNNEI. The CDR3 runs to 14 residues.